This passage covers 31 T cell receptor beta chains from one sample sequenced in a study of vaccination effects on CD4 cells after COVID-19. Viral peptide pools were used in the ViraFEST assay to expand antigen-specific CD4+ T cells, and sequencing came afterward. Following a roughly 9-day culture, CD4+ T cells were purified. Infection with SARS-CoV-2 occurred in the person between March and December 2020, and PCR confirmed it. What these receptors recognize is not known. Produced via immunoSEQ multiplex PCR; TCRdb's table is partial and in-frame only. The repertoire holds nearly 45,000 clones, around 80% seen once, with 29% in the top ten. Sequenced here: CD4+ T cells from PBMCs cultured with a peptide pool, sampled before COVID-19 vaccination. These receptors were taken from a human donor who had a prior SARS-CoV-2 infection.

The chain combines TRBV24-1 with TRBJ2-2, with 8 nucleotides matching TRBD2. The CDR3 sequence is 14 residues long. Germline lookup yields CDR1 KGHDR and CDR2 SFDVKD. V was pared by 6 bases and J by 5 bases, with 4 bases of the junction left unmatched. DNA of the CDR3: TGTGCCACCAGTCCTCTAGCGGGTACCGGGGAGCTGTTTTTT. As protein: CATSPLAGTGELFF.

The chain recombines TRBV11-3 with TRBJ2-3, with D unresolved. Germline V gene sequence: CDR1 SGHNT, CDR2 YENEEA. V was cut by 5 bases and J by 0 bases, with 9 bases left in between. CDR3 size: 14 residues. The CDR3: CASSPRSSTDTQYF. The CDR3 region has the DNA TGTGCCAGCAGCCCCCGTTCTAGCACAGATACGCAGTATTTT.

J is TRBJ1-4 and V is TRBV5-6; tentative D call: TRBD1 (5 bases). The germline V gene encodes CDR1 SGHDT and CDR2 YYEEEE. The V and J ends lost 6 bases and 10 bases respectively, with 16 bases between them. This CDR3 is 13 amino acids long. CDR3 nucleotide sequence: TGTGCCAGCAAACCCCGTTTGGGGGGAAAACTGTTTTTT. Translation gives CASKPRLGGKLFF.

J is TRBJ2-7 and V is TRBV10-3, with 10 bases that match TRBD2. Trimming removed 3 bases from V and 3 bases from J; junction bases left unmatched: 5. The germline V gene has CDR1 ENHRY and CDR2 SYGVKD. There are 15 residues in the CDR3. DNA of the CDR3: TGTGCCATCAGTGAAGGGACTAGCGAGATCTACGAGCAGTACTTC. This encodes CAISEGTSEIYEQYF.

The V gene is TRBV7-9, the J gene TRBJ1-4; tentatively, D is TRBD1 (5 bases). The CDR3 consists of 15 residues. Per the germline V gene, CDR1 is SEHNR and CDR2 is FQNEAQ (reference sequence). The V and J ends lost 2 bases and 5 bases respectively, with 12 bases between them. The CDR3 region is CASSLHLGENEKLFF. The DNA of the CDR3 is TGTGCCAGCAGCTTACACCTGGGGGAGAATGAAAAACTGTTTTTT.

In its sample, this clone was seen a few times. This rearrangement joins TRBV14 to TRBJ2-2; the match to TRBD2 covers 8 bases. From germline, CDR1 is SGHDN and CDR2 FVKESK. The CDR3 extends over 16 amino acids. The trim removed 3 bases at V and 5 bases at J, leaving 8 bases unmatched. The CDR3 DNA follows: TGTGCCAGCAGCCACAGTACGGGGGGGCTGACCGGGGAGCTGTTTTTT. Residues: CASSHSTGGLTGELFF.

The CDR3 nucleotides read TGTGCCAGCAGTTACAGCGGAGTTTGGTACTTC. Amino acids: CASSYSGVWYF. J is TRBJ2-7 and V is TRBV6-5; D perhaps matches TRBD2 (5 bases). The CDR3 is 11 amino acids. The V end lost 2 bases, the J end lost 12 bases, and 11 bases lay between the germline ends. Germline-derived CDR1 and CDR2 are MNHEY and SVGAGI.

The chain combines TRBV28 with TRBJ2-7; 8 bases map to TRBD2. Germline CDR1 is MDHEN and CDR2 is SYDVKM. The V segment lost 6 bases and the J segment 2 bases; nucleotides outside the gene matches: 12. The CDR3 covers 16 residues. CDR3 coding DNA: TGTGCCAGCAGAACATATAGCGGGATAACCACCTACGAGCAGTACTTC. This sequence encodes CASRTYSGITTYEQYF.

Remarks on this clone: One junction end does not reproduce the germline sequence, and a read error may be involved. This rearrangement joins TRBV7-9 to TRBJ2-2; TRBD2 aligns across 12 bases. Germline loops: CDR1 SEHNR, CDR2 FQNEAQ (reference sequence). This CDR3 region has 19 residues. The CDR3 reads CASSLAQTSGSQDTGELFF. The CDR3 region has the DNA TGTGCCAGCAGCCTAGCCCAGACTAGCGGGAGTCAGGACACCGGGGAGCTGTTTTTT. Filled out from reference TRBV7-9 and TRBJ2-2, the complete variable domain reads DTGVSQNPRHKITKRGQNVTFRCDPISEHNRLYWYRQTLGQGPEFLTYFQNEAQLEKSRLLSDRFSAERPKGSFSTLEIQRTEQGDSAMYLCASSLAQTSGSQDTGELFFGEGSRLTVL.

The rearrangement joins TRBV7-9 to TRBJ1-4; D gene ambiguous. V lost 1 base and J lost 7, with 13 bases in between. The CDR3 extends over 15 amino acids. Germline V gives CDR1 SEHNR, CDR2 FQNEAQ (reference sequence). DNA of the CDR3: TGTGCCAGCAGCTTAGGGGTCGCGGGTCCTGAAAAACTGTTTTTT. This gives the protein CASSLGVAGPEKLFF.

The chain uses TRBV29-1 and TRBJ2-3, with 13 bases fitting TRBD2. Germline CDR1 is SQVTM and CDR2 is ANQGSEA. The CDR3 extends over 14 amino acids. V gave up 7 bases and J gave up 8 bases; unmatched junction bases: 9. The CDR3 DNA reads as TGCAGCGCCCGGACTAGCGGGAGTTCGGCTACGCAGTATTTT. Translated, it gives CSARTSGSSATQYF.

This chain joins TRBV5-1 and TRBJ2-3; TRBD1 matches 10 bases. Per germline, CDR1 SGHRS and CDR2 YFSETQ. This CDR3 spans 14 amino acids. The V segment lost 5 bases and the J segment 5 bases; nucleotides outside the gene matches: 5. In DNA, the CDR3 is TGCGCCAGCAGTGGGACAGGGGTAGGAGATACGCAGTATTTT. As protein: CASSGTGVGDTQYF.

This clone was seen more than once but under ten times. The chain employs TRBV3-1 (or the pseudogene TRBV3-2) and TRBJ1-6; weak D call: TRBD1 (5 bases). The V gene lost 3 bases and the J gene lost 10 bases, with 13 bases spanning the gap. CDR1 LGHDT and CDR2 YNNKEL come from the germline V gene (reference sequence). This CDR3 has 14 amino acids. Here the CDR3 reads CASSHQGRESPLHF. The CDR3 nucleotides are TGTGCCAGCAGCCATCAGGGAAGGGAATCACCCCTCCACTTT.

This rearrangement joins TRBV29-1 to TRBJ2-1, with 10 nucleotides matching TRBD2. The junction had 7 bases not matched to a gene; V was cut back by 5 bases and J by 0 bases. Germline-derived CDR1 and CDR2 are SQVTM and ANQGSEA. The CDR3 extends over 16 amino acids. The chain's CDR3 is CSVWLAGASSYNEQFF. The CDR3 nucleotides read TGCAGCGTTTGGCTAGCGGGGGCTAGCTCCTACAATGAGCAGTTCTTC.

In DNA, the CDR3 is TGTGCCAGCAGCGTAGCTACGTCGAGCCTCCCCGGGGAGCTGTTTTTT. The encoded protein is CASSVATSSLPGELFF. The rearrangement uses TRBV9 and TRBJ2-2; D is unresolved. V shed 0 bases and J shed 6 bases, with 15 bases lying between them. CDR3 length: 16 residues. Germline CDR1 SGDLS, CDR2 YYNGEE. The entire variable domain, with the rest obtained from reference TRBV9 and TRBJ2-2, is as follows: DSGVTQTPKHLITATGQRVTLRCSPRSGDLSVYWYQQSLDQGLQFLIQYYNGEERAKGNILERFSAQQFPDLHSELNLSSLELGDSALYFCASSVATSSLPGELFFGEGSRLTVL.

The chain has TRBV24-1 and TRBJ2-6, with 8 bases fitting TRBD1. There are 16 residues in the CDR3. The germline gives CDR1 KGHDR, CDR2 SFDVKD. J gave up 4 bases and V 4 bases, and 5 bases lay outside the gene matches. CDR3 sequence: CATSEPTGAGANVLTF. The CDR3 bases are TGTGCCACCAGTGAGCCGACAGGGGCCGGGGCCAACGTCCTGACTTTC.

The chain is built from TRBV5-4 and TRBJ2-1, with D perhaps matching TRBD2 (6 bases). The CDR3 contains 17 residues. The ends were cut back, 2 bases at V and 0 bases at J, with 15 bases in the middle. Germline values: CDR1 SGHNT, CDR2 YYREEE (reference sequence). The CDR3 is CASSFGGTAISYNEQFF. CDR3 coding DNA: TGTGCCAGCAGCTTTGGCGGGACGGCTATCTCCTACAATGAGCAGTTCTTC. The complete variable domain, with remaining parts taken from reference TRBV5-4 and TRBJ2-1, reads ETGVTQSPTHLIKTRGQQVTLRCSSQSGHNTVSWYQQALGQGPQFIFQYYREEENGRGNFPPRFSGLQFPNYSSELNVNALELDDSALYLCASSFGGTAISYNEQFFGPGTRLTVL.

V gene TRBV7-2 combines with J gene TRBJ2-3, with 9 positions matching TRBD1. The V and J ends lost 4 bases and 6 bases, in that order; junction bases with no gene match: 11. The CDR3 consists of 16 residues. CDR1 is SGHTA, CDR2 FQGNSA, per germline. The CDR3 here is CASSWLSAGTGDTQYF. CDR3 DNA: TGTGCCAGCAGCTGGTTAAGCGCCGGGACAGGGGATACGCAGTATTTT.

V and J are TRBV6-2 or TRBV6-3 and TRBJ2-6; either TRBD1 or TRBD2 may fit D (5 bases each). Germline V gene lookup returns CDR1 MNHEY and CDR2 SVGEGT. CDR3 length: 15 amino acids. V lost 2 bases and J lost 3, with 8 bases in between. Here the CDR3 DNA reads TGTGCCAGCAGTTACCGGGGCTATGGGGCCAACGTCCTGACTTTC. This translates into CASSYRGYGANVLTF.

The chain uses TRBV6-5 and TRBJ2-1; D not certain. This CDR3 comprises 12 residues. CDR1 is MNHEY, CDR2 SVGAGI, per germline. With 6 bases removed from V and 5 bases from J, the gap between germline ends came to 8 bases. The CDR3 region has the DNA TGTGCCAGCAGCCCAGTAAACAATGAGCAGTTCTTC. Its protein is CASSPVNNEQFF.

The chain uses TRBV7-9 and TRBJ1-2, with no clear D. Between the trimmed V and J ends, which lost 1 base and 3 bases, there was a span of 6 bases. The CDR3 spans 13 residues. CDR1 and CDR2 from the germline V gene are SEHNR and FQNEAQ (reference sequence). CDR3 sequence reads: CASSLERDYGYTF. For the CDR3, the DNA is TGTGCCAGCAGCTTAGAACGGGACTATGGCTACACCTTC.

The V gene is TRBV6-5, the J gene TRBJ2-7; no clear D. This CDR3 is 13 amino acids long. V lost 2 bases, J lost 1 base, and 6 bases lay in between. Germline CDR1 reads MNHEY; CDR2 reads SVGAGI. CDR3 amino acids: CASSYPGSYEQYF. The CDR3, as DNA: TGTGCCAGCAGTTACCCAGGATCCTACGAGCAGTACTTC.

The chain joins TRBV4-1 to TRBJ2-1, with 9 bases aligning to TRBD2. The germline V gene encodes CDR1 MGHRA and CDR2 YSYEKL. The length of the CDR3 is 15 residues. Trimming at V came to 6 bases and at J to 2 bases, leaving 5 bases not matched to a gene. This CDR3 is CASRRLAGPYNEQFF. The CDR3 DNA follows: TGCGCCAGCAGGCGGCTAGCGGGGCCCTACAATGAGCAGTTCTTC.

The chain is built from TRBV5-1 and TRBJ1-1, with TRBD1 identical over 9 bases. The CDR3 runs to 16 residues. Germline-derived CDR1 and CDR2 are SGHRS and YFSETQ. V lost 2 bases and J lost 1; bases outside the gene matches: 6. The CDR3 loop is CASSLWTGDRNTEAFF. CDR3 coding DNA: TGCGCCAGCAGCTTATGGACAGGGGACAGGAACACTGAAGCTTTCTTT.

V is TRBV5-1 and J is TRBJ2-1; 9 bases line up with TRBD2. Germline trimming cut 2 bases from V and 0 bases from J; bases unmatched to any gene: 6. This CDR3 spans 17 amino acids. Germline CDR1 and CDR2: SGHRS and YFSETQ. The CDR3: CASSLRTSVNSYNEQFF. CDR3 DNA sequence: TGCGCCAGCAGCTTAAGGACTAGCGTGAACTCCTACAATGAGCAGTTCTTC.

This clone was seen only once. This chain joins TRBV18 and TRBJ2-3, with D unclear. V was clipped by 2 bases and J by 9 bases, with 12 bases between them. CDR1 is KGHSH and CDR2 is LQKENI in the germline V gene. CDR3 size: 13 residues. CDR3 nucleotides: TGTGCCAGCTCACCAACGGGCGGTGGAACGCAGTATTTT. Translated, it gives CASSPTGGGTQYF.

V and J are TRBV9 and TRBJ2-7; 9 bases are a match to TRBD1. The CDR3 is 16 amino acids. With 3 bases clipped from V and 0 bases from J, the junction kept 7 bases outside the gene matches. Germline V lookup: CDR1 SGDLS, CDR2 YYNGEE. DNA of the CDR3: TGTGCCAGCAGCGAGGGACAGGGATACCCCTCCTACGAGCAGTACTTC. As protein: CASSEGQGYPSYEQYF.

This clone was seen more than once but under ten times. This rearrangement joins TRBV6-5 to TRBJ2-2; no clear D gene. This CDR3 spans 13 amino acids. CDR1 is MNHEY, CDR2 SVGAGI, per germline. Trimming took 2 bases from V and 2 from J, leaving 3 bases between them. In DNA, the CDR3 is TGTGCCAGCAGTTACGATAACACCGGGGAGCTGTTTTTT. This sequence encodes CASSYDNTGELFF.

The rearrangement links TRBV2 to TRBJ2-7; D might be TRBD1 (6 bases). This CDR3 comprises 13 residues. The germline V gene has CDR1 SNHLY and CDR2 FYNNEI. Trimming left V 8 bases short and J 3 bases short, with 14 bases between. The CDR3 region has the DNA TGTGCCAGCTCGCTAGAGACAGGCTACGAGCAGTACTTC. Translated, it gives CASSLETGYEQYF.

The chain links TRBV20-1 to TRBJ2-1; a possible D gene is TRBD1 (6 bases). The germline V gene encodes CDR1 DFQATT and CDR2 SNEGSKA (reference sequence). The V end was cut by 3 bases, the J end by 6 bases, with 15 bases between. There are 14 residues in the CDR3. The CDR3, as DNA: TGCAGTGCTAGTGATCACCGGGACATCAATGAGCAGTTCTTC. Its protein product is CSASDHRDINEQFF.

The chain carries TRBV9 and TRBJ1-6; TRBD1 aligns across 8 bases. The CDR3 has 17 amino acids. Germline CDR1 reads SGDLS; CDR2 reads YYNGEE. V was pared by 2 bases and J by 6 bases, with 10 bases of the junction left unmatched. CDR3 protein: CASSVGSGQGFNSPLHF. The DNA for the CDR3 is TGTGCCAGCAGCGTGGGCTCTGGACAGGGCTTTAATTCACCCCTCCACTTT.